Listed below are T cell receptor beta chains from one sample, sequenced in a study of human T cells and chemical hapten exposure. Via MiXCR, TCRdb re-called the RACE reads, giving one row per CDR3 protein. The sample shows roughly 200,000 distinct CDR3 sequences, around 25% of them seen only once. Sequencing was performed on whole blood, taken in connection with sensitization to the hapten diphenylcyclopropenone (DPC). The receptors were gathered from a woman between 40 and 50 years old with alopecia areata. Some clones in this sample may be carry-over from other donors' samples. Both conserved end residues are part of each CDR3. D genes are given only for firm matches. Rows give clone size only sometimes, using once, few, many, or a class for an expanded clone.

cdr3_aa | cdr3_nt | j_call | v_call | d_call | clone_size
CASSQENSELKQYF | TGTGCCAGCAGCCAAGAAAATTCCGAGCTGAAGCAGTACTTC | TRBJ2-7 | TRBV3-1 | - | many
CASSLYGGRTDTQYF | TGTGCCAGCAGCTTATACGGCGGGAGGACAGATACGCAGTATTTT | TRBJ2-3 | TRBV13 | TRBD2 | -
CSARDVGRGDSHEQYF | TGCAGTGCTAGAGATGTTGGGCGGGGGGACTCCCACGAGCAGTACTTC | TRBJ2-7 | TRBV20-1 | TRBD2 | -
CSARVSGREGEQYF | TGCAGTGCTAGAGTTAGCGGGAGGGAGGGCGAGCAGTACTTC | TRBJ2-7 | TRBV20-1 | TRBD2 | few
CASSLSRSEQFF | TGTGCCAGCAGCTTATCGCGTAGTGAGCAGTTCTTC | TRBJ2-1 | TRBV7-3 | - | -
CASSEREGRTDTQYF | TGTGCCAGCAGCGAGCGGGAGGGGCGGACAGATACGCAGTATTTT | TRBJ2-3 | TRBV11-1 | TRBD2 | -
CAIRGTEEETQYF | TGTGCCATCAGGGGGACAGAAGAAGAGACCCAGTACTTC | TRBJ2-5 | TRBV10-3 | TRBD1 | few
CASSPHGPDNEQFF | TGTGCCAGCAGCCCCCACGGCCCCGACAATGAGCAGTTCTTC | TRBJ2-1 | TRBV9 | - | -
CASSLDPQNPSTDTQYF | TGTGCCAGCAGCTTAGACCCACAGAACCCTAGCACAGATACGCAGTATTTT | TRBJ2-3 | TRBV7-2 | - | many
CASMLTDTQYF | TGTGCCAGCATGCTCACAGATACGCAGTATTTT | TRBJ2-3 | TRBV6-6 | - | -
CSAREDRNYGYTF | TGCAGTGCTAGAGAAGACCGCAACTATGGCTACACCTTC | TRBJ1-2 | TRBV20-1 | - | -
CSGEGPSTDTQYF | TGCAGCGGAGAGGGCCCTAGCACAGATACGCAGTATTTT | TRBJ2-3 | TRBV29-1 | - | many
CASSPRLALSGEQFF | TGTGCCAGCAGCCCCCGACTAGCGCTCTCTGGTGAGCAGTTCTTC | TRBJ2-1 | TRBV7-9 | TRBD2 | many
CASSSILAASYNEQFF | TGTGCCAGCAGTTCGATACTAGCGGCATCCTACAATGAGCAGTTCTTC | TRBJ2-1 | TRBV28 | TRBD2 | few
CASSPPDRSSYEQYF | TGTGCCAGCTCACCACCCGACAGAAGCTCCTACGAGCAGTACTTC | TRBJ2-7 | TRBV18 | - | many
CASSPGQDYNEQFF | TGTGCCAGCAGCCCGGGACAGGACTACAATGAGCAGTTCTTC | TRBJ2-1 | TRBV28 | TRBD1 | few
CASGRGYYEQYF | TGTGCCAGCGGGAGGGGGTACTACGAGCAGTACTTC | TRBJ2-7 | TRBV6-1 | - | few
CASSYGNMNTEAFF | TGCGCCAGCAGTTATGGGAACATGAACACTGAAGCTTTCTTT | TRBJ1-1 | TRBV5-1 | - | -
CASTKGRADTQYF | TGTGCCAGCACCAAGGGGAGGGCAGATACGCAGTATTTT | TRBJ2-3 | TRBV6-1 | TRBD2 | few
CASSARRDRGHYPNYGYTF | TGTGCCAGCAGCGCGCGCCGGGACAGGGGCCACTACCCTAACTATGGCTACACCTTC | TRBJ1-2 | TRBV7-9 | TRBD1 | -
CASSLDPGLAGGLTDTQYF | TGTGCCAGCAGCTTAGACCCGGGACTAGCGGGAGGGCTCACAGATACGCAGTATTTT | TRBJ2-3 | TRBV11-2 | TRBD2 | few
CATGLSTADTQYF | TGTGCCACCGGACTCTCTACAGCAGATACGCAGTATTTT | TRBJ2-3 | TRBV24-1 | - | -
CASSQDHASYEQYF | TGCGCCAGCAGCCAAGATCATGCCTCTTACGAGCAGTACTTC | TRBJ2-7 | TRBV4-3 | - | few
CASRSDRERAQPQHF | TGTGCCAGCAGATCCGACAGGGAAAGGGCTCAGCCCCAGCATTTT | TRBJ1-5 | TRBV28 | TRBD1 | -
CASSQDSMTTEQFF | TGTGCCAGCAGCCAAGATAGTATGACAACGGAGCAGTTCTTC | TRBJ2-1 | TRBV14 | - | once
CASRPFGRGRHFNEQFF | TGTGCCAGCAGACCGTTCGGGAGGGGACGACATTTCAATGAGCAGTTCTTC | TRBJ2-1 | TRBV6-2/TRBV6-3 | TRBD2 | few
CASSQAGTVYEQYF | TGCGCCAGCAGCCAGGCCGGGACAGTCTACGAGCAGTACTTC | TRBJ2-7 | TRBV4-1 | TRBD1 | many
CVITQGATNYGYTF | TGTGTCATCACCCAGGGGGCAACTAACTATGGCTACACCTTC | TRBJ1-2 | TRBV28 | TRBD1 | -
CASSPVGTGGSYEQYF | TGTGCCAGCAGCCCGGTCGGGACAGGGGGCTCGTACGAGCAGTACTTC | TRBJ2-7 | TRBV11-1 | TRBD1 | few
CASSQADGTGGSPLHF | TGCGCCAGCAGCCAAGCCGACGGGACAGGTGGTTCACCCCTCCACTTT | TRBJ1-6 | TRBV4-1 | TRBD1 | -
CASSLQSTGELFF | TGTGCCAGCAGCCTTCAGAGCACCGGGGAGCTGTTTTTT | TRBJ2-2 | TRBV7-9 | - | once
CASSLVRSRRNEQFF | TGTGCCAGCAGTTTAGTGCGGAGTCGGAGGAATGAGCAGTTCTTC | TRBJ2-1 | TRBV12-3/TRBV12-4 | - | -
CASSYSGTGGYTF | TGTGCCAGCAGTTATAGTGGGACGGGAGGCTACACCTTC | TRBJ1-2 | TRBV12-3/TRBV12-4 | - | -
CASSVGLLATKYNEQFF | TGTGCCAGCAGCGTAGGCCTACTAGCGACTAAATACAATGAGCAGTTCTTC | TRBJ2-1 | TRBV9 | TRBD2 | few
CASSWSEGAYEQYF | TGTGCCAGCAGCTGGTCCGAGGGGGCCTACGAGCAGTACTTC | TRBJ2-7 | TRBV7-2 | - | few
CASSQGLAGVTDTQYF | TGTGCCAGCAGCCAAGGACTAGCGGGGGTCACAGATACGCAGTATTTT | TRBJ2-3 | TRBV7-6 | TRBD2 | -
CSARDLTGGPNEQFF | TGCAGTGCTAGAGATCTGACGGGAGGTCCCAATGAGCAGTTCTTC | TRBJ2-1 | TRBV20-1 | TRBD2 | few
CSVEDPSSGNSGANVLTF | TGCAGCGTTGAAGATCCCTCTAGCGGGAACTCTGGGGCCAACGTCCTGACTTTC | TRBJ2-6 | TRBV29-1 | TRBD2 | few
CASSLQAGGVGNEQFF | TGCGCCAGCAGCTTGCAGGCGGGAGGAGTAGGGAATGAGCAGTTCTTC | TRBJ2-1 | TRBV5-1 | TRBD2 | -
CASSLGQTNQPQHF | TGTGCCAGCAGTTTGGGACAGACCAATCAGCCCCAGCATTTT | TRBJ1-5 | TRBV12-3/TRBV12-4 | TRBD1 | -
CASSFPGTGANEQFF | TGTGCCAGCAGTTTCCCCGGGACGGGGGCCAATGAGCAGTTCTTC | TRBJ2-1 | TRBV28 | - | -
CASSLSQGPSTYF | TGTGCCAGCAGCCTATCACAAGGTCCGAGCACGTACTTC | TRBJ2-7 | TRBV6-5 | - | few
CASETSNQPQHF | TGTGCCAGTGAGACTAGCAATCAGCCCCAGCATTTT | TRBJ1-5 | TRBV6-1 | - | -
CASSLLAGESNEQFF | TGTGCCAGCAGTTTACTAGCGGGAGAATCGAATGAGCAGTTCTTC | TRBJ2-1 | TRBV28 | TRBD2 | -
CASSTYSGRAGQFF | TGTGCCAGCAGCACGTACAGCGGGAGGGCCGGACAGTTCTTC | TRBJ2-1 | TRBV7-8 | TRBD2 | -
CASSLGPHQETQYF | TGTGCCAGCAGCCTGGGGCCTCACCAAGAGACCCAGTACTTC | TRBJ2-5 | TRBV7-2 | - | -
CASSPIGQGSSYNEQFF | TGTGCCAGCAGTCCTATAGGACAGGGAAGCTCCTACAATGAGCAGTTCTTC | TRBJ2-1 | TRBV27 | TRBD1 | -
CSAPPDRVQETQYF | TGCAGTGCTCCTCCGGACAGGGTCCAGGAGACCCAGTACTTC | TRBJ2-5 | TRBV20-1 | TRBD1 | -
CASSFVQSYNSPLHF | TGTGCCAGCAGTTTCGTTCAGTCTTATAATTCACCCCTCCACTTT | TRBJ1-6 | TRBV27 | - | few